This T cell receptor (beta chain) emerged from a study of metastatic and nonmetastatic thyroid tumors. Study-level information: Blood and tumor or nodule tissue repertoires from malignant and benign thyroid patients were compared.

No treatment had been given to any patient before thyroid surgery. This clone was recorded many times. Its antigen is not known. Study-level findings and limits: For both blood and tumor, malignant thyroid tumors reportedly showed significantly higher TCR beta diversity than benign nodules did.

Under the authors' procedure: Built for papillary thyroid cancer, a distant-metastasis classifier drew on CDR3 differences across clinicopathological groups. With MiXCR, TCRdb reprocessed the PCR reads. The authors' filters were not applied to this entry. This table has about 52,000 clones, around a sixth appearing once. V was pared by 7 bases and J by 7 bases, with 13 bases of the junction left unmatched. This CDR3 is built from 14 residues. CDR1 and CDR2 (germline): SQVTM, ANQGSEA. Specimen: blood. This TCR was sampled from a female donor with papillary thyroid cancer or a benign thyroid nodule (not recorded which). Some clones in this sample may be carry-over from other donors' samples. The V gene is TRBV29-1, the J gene TRBJ2-4; 7 bases are a match to TRBD1. CDR3 sequence: CSAAATLRGNIQYF. The CDR3, as DNA: TGCAGCGCCGCCGCCACCCTCAGGGGGAACATTCAGTACTTC.